The clone carrying this T cell receptor (beta chain) was seen repeatedly, ten times or more. Antigen specificity is unknown. The record originates from a study of T cells in Graves' hyperthyroidism and ophthalmopathy. Amplified TCR beta CDR3 regions came from RNA transcripts. HTBI primers were used for first-round RT-PCR of the TCR CDR3. From the multiplex PCR reads, TCRdb called clonotypes with MiXCR, one entry per CDR3 protein. The sample yields approximately 520,000 distinct CDR3 sequences, around 22% seen once. Notes on the study in general: A 13 V-J model separated ophthalmopathy from stable hyperthyroidism.

This CDR3 region has 15 residues. The germline V gene encodes CDR1 SQVTM and CDR2 ANQGSEA. V dropped 2 bases and J dropped 7; count of bases not matched to a gene: 12. Input material: blood. The V gene is TRBV29-1, the J gene TRBJ2-7, with 9 positions matching TRBD1. This clonotype was sampled from a woman aged 30 to 39 with Graves' ophthalmopathy. CDR3 sequence reads: CSVEFRDRATREQYF. CDR3 bases: TGCAGCGTTGAATTCCGGGACAGGGCTACTAGGGAGCAGTACTTC.